This T cell receptor beta chain was captured in a study of T cells in Graves' hyperthyroidism and ophthalmopathy (dated by TCRdb to the late 2010s). About the study as a whole: Peripheral blood samples were taken at the time of initial diagnosis, prior to any treatment. In several Graves' hyperthyroidism patients, the study also compared T-cell repertoires from thyroid tissue with T-cell repertoires from blood. The paper reports TCR Vbeta CDR3 sequencing of over 120 peripheral blood samples: some 41 ophthalmopathy, fewer than 80 hyperthyroidism and 17 progressor patients. The roughly 91 discovery patients were randomly split 7:3 into training and test sets. After blood sampling, hyperthyroidism patients were treated with methimazole at a starting dose of 30 mg daily, and ophthalmopathy patients were treated with high-dose intravenous methylprednisolone. Whether ophthalmopathy could be predicted prospectively was tested in an independent validation cohort made up of 18 hyperthyroidism patients plus 17 patients who later progressed to ophthalmopathy. A discovery cohort of around 98 patients, roughly 40 with Graves' ophthalmopathy and about 60 with stable Graves' hyperthyroidism, was used to find distinguishing TCR V-J signatures.

Overall results and qualifications from the work: No statistical method was used to fix the sample size in advance, and group allocation was not hidden from the investigators. Ophthalmopathy was separated from stable hyperthyroidism by a 13 V-J signature model, with over 85% sensitivity and about 81% specificity obtained in cross-validation and 80%/75% obtained in testing. In validation, the model predicted progression to ophthalmopathy a median of roughly six months before onset, with approximately 70% sensitivity and roughly 72% specificity. Most expanded thyroid clonotypes (frequency above 0.001) were also found in blood, which suggests that blood repertoires may mirror thyroid immune responses.

Stable Graves' hyperthyroidism was defined as the absence of progression to ophthalmopathy over 18 months of follow-up. Hyperthyroidism patients were newly diagnosed, with disease duration under 2 months, and aged 18 to 65 years. Any patient with an uncontrolled infection, another autoimmune disease, pregnancy or lactation was excluded. Diagnoses were established on the basis of clinical symptoms, serum thyroxine and TRAb, thyroid ultrasound, and orbital computed tomography. PBMCs were isolated from 8 to 10 ml of fresh peripheral blood by Ficoll-Paque density gradient centrifugation. Total RNA was extracted using Trizol reagent, and RNA quality was assessed on an Agilent 2100 Bioanalyzer. The TCR beta CDR3 regions were amplified from RNA transcripts. The TCR CDR3 was subjected to a first round of RT-PCR using the HTBI primer set and the Qiagen OneStep RT-PCR kit. The libraries were constructed in a second round of multiplex PCR and then size-selected and purified. The libraries were sequenced on an Illumina HiSeq2000 using paired-end 100 bp reads. As for the original processing: SOAPnuke was used to process the raw data, removing reads that contained adapters or uncalled bases, had a mean Phred below 15, or lacked an exact match to the constant primer or identifier. High-quality paired reads were merged using COPE v1.2.5, and each unique nucleotide sequence was defined as a clonotype. MiTCR v1.1 was used to align clonotypes to the IMGT TRBV, TRBD and TRBJ reference segments. Only V-J combinations with frequency above 0.0001, covering about 99% of repertoires, were analysed. The TCS score was defined as F50 (clonal expansion) divided by E x V (chaos), with BLOSUM62-based TCRdist calculated between CDR3 peptides within each V-J. Welch's t-statistics and random forest reduced 500 to 550 V-J features to fewer than 15, which were used in a naive Bayes classifier (R e1071). TCRdb ran its own pipeline on the public reads, namely fastp trimming at Q25 and MiXCR clone calling, and kept in-frame beta chains. A single entry per CDR3 protein holds the most common genes and DNA from its merged rows. TCRdb's processing, not the study's, gives the V and J calls here. The sample profile shows about 360,000 distinct CDR3 sequences; around 13% of them were found once. The ten largest clones add up to 9.2% of the sample.

Measured from the cysteine to the phenylalanine, the CDR3 is 14 residues long. CDR3 DNA only is kept here, 42 bases in frame from base 1. The germline ends are 12 bases apart after V is trimmed by 4 bases and J by 6 bases. The germline V gene gives CDR1 as SGHDN and CDR2 as FVKESK. This clonotype was seen more than once but under ten times. The clone's antigen remains unknown. Base qualities are missing; no much larger clone stands one base away. The V and J genes are TRBV14 and TRBJ2-2; confidence is insufficient to name the D gene. The source is a woman aged 18-29 years with Graves' hyperthyroidism. Material: blood. The base sequence is TGTGCCAGCAGCCTCTCTATGATAGCCGGGGAGCTGTTTTTT. Protein translation: CASSLSMIAGELFF. The full variable domain, completed from the reference TRBV14 and TRBJ2-2 proteins outside the CDR3, reads EAGVTQFPSHSVIEKGQTVTLRCDPISGHDNLYWYRRVMGKEIKFLLHFVKESKQDESGMPNNRFLAERTGGTYSTLKVQPAELEDSGVYFCASSLSMIAGELFFGEGSRLTVL.